This TCR beta chain was observed in a study of cytomegalovirus exposure and HLA in healthy donors. General study results and limits: In vitro assays verified that three CMV-associated chains recognized CMV antigens specifically. A further, later analysis showed that HLA-associated TCR beta chains (compared with equally common others) were more clonally expanded.

A remark on this clone: Its antigen is unidentified.

Per germline, CDR1 LNHDA and CDR2 SQIVND (reference sequence). Trimming stripped 4 bases from V and 5 bases from J, with 24 bases between. The CDR3 runs 18 residues. Amplification used 60 Vbeta primers and 13 Jbeta primers. Profiling relied on immunoSEQ multiplex PCR, and the TCRdb table lists in-frame clones only, not all of them. The data contain roughly 110,000 clones, roughly 82% of them singletons. Sequenced input: PBMCs. The TCR was taken from a man aged 45-60 years in good health and CMV-seronegative. The chain links TRBV19 to TRBJ1-5; a weak D match, TRBD1 (6 bases). Written as DNA, the CDR3 is TGTGCCAGTAGTAGGAAGCGCCCAGGGGAGATAGTAGATCAGCCCCAGCATTTT. This gives the protein CASSRKRPGEIVDQPQHF.